A single sample is the source of the 18 T cell receptor beta chains below, sequenced in a study of OX40 agonist ivuxolimab in advanced cancers. The data were produced by immunoSEQ multiplex PCR, yet TCRdb's version contains in-frame clones alone and is incomplete. The sample has tens of thousands of clones, approximately 90% seen once. The source was CD4+ or CD8+ T cells sorted from blood, collected in a trial of the OX40 agonist ivuxolimab. These receptors were obtained from an adult with an advanced solid tumor such as melanoma, head and neck, liver or kidney cancer.

This chain uses TRBV27 with TRBJ2-1; D perhaps matches TRBD1 (5 bases). Germline values: CDR1 MNHEY, CDR2 SMNVEV (reference sequence). The CDR3 is 12 residues long. The germline V and J ends were trimmed by 2 bases and 10 bases, with 9 bases remaining between them. CDR3 protein: CASSLQGREQFF. DNA of the CDR3: TGTGCCAGCAGTTTACAGGGAAGGGAGCAGTTCTTC.

For this clone: At one end, the junction sequence differs from germline, possibly due to a read error. The chain couples TRBV14 to TRBJ1-1; maybe TRBD1 (6 bases). The CDR3 extends over 15 amino acids. Per germline, CDR1 SGHDN and CDR2 FVKESK. In nucleotides, the CDR3 is TGTGCCAGCAGCCAAGTGGCAGGGGTGAAAACTGAAGCTTTCTTT. This sequence encodes CASSQVAGVKTEAFF.

This chain joins TRBV6-5 and TRBJ2-1; 14 nucleotides align to TRBD2. The V segment lost 7 bases and the J segment 8 bases; nucleotides outside the gene matches: 4. Germline lookup yields CDR1 MNHEY and CDR2 SVGAGI. This CDR3 comprises 14 residues. For the CDR3, the DNA is TGTGCCAGCAAGACTAGCGGGGGGGCGGATGAGCAGTTCTTC. Its protein product is CASKTSGGADEQFF.

The V gene is TRBV7-9, the J gene TRBJ2-3, with D unresolved. The V gene lost 1 base and the J gene lost 4 bases, with 9 bases spanning the gap. Germline V CDR1 and CDR2: SEHNR, FQNEAQ (reference sequence). The CDR3 has 14 amino acids. This CDR3 is CASSLVGWPDTQYF. In DNA, the CDR3 is TGTGCCAGCAGCTTAGTCGGGTGGCCAGATACGCAGTATTTT.

This rearrangement joins TRBV4-1 to TRBJ2-7; D not certain. Trimming left V 0 bases short and J 4 bases short, with 10 bases between. CDR1 is MGHRA, CDR2 YSYEKL, per germline. The CDR3 totals 14 residues. Written as DNA, the CDR3 is TGCGCCAGCAGCCAAGAGCGTAGGGATTACGAGCAGTACTTC. Protein: CASSQERRDYEQYF.

The chain carries TRBV19 and TRBJ2-7, with TRBD1 matching 7 bases. The germline CDR1 and CDR2 sequences are LNHDA and SQIVND (reference sequence). CDR3 length: 16 residues. Unmatched junction bases numbered 15, after V lost 8 bases and J lost 2 bases. CDR3 coding DNA: TGTGCCAGTTCCTCGATCCAGGGGGTTCCCCCCTACGAGCAGTACTTC. Protein sequence: CASSSIQGVPPYEQYF.

This clone was seen only once. The chain combines TRBV7-8 with TRBJ2-1; no reliable D call. V was shortened by 0 bases and J by 8 bases, with 14 bases between the two germline ends. Germline-derived CDR1 and CDR2 are SGHVS and FQNEAQ. This CDR3 region has 15 residues. DNA for the CDR3: TGTGCCAGCAGCTTAGCAGGGCCTAATTGGGATGAGCAGTTCTTC. Residues: CASSLAGPNWDEQFF.

The chain carries TRBV27 and TRBJ1-5; tentatively, D is TRBD1 (6 bases). Germline CDR1 reads MNHEY; CDR2 reads SMNVEV (reference sequence). The ends were cut back, 0 bases at V and 0 bases at J, with 12 bases in the middle. The CDR3 is made up of 17 amino acids. DNA of the CDR3: TGTGCCAGCAGTTTATCGGGGGGCCGGATTAGCAATCAGCCCCAGCATTTT. This encodes CASSLSGGRISNQPQHF.

This rearrangement joins TRBV13 to TRBJ1-6, with D unresolved. The V and J ends lost 0 bases and 10 bases respectively, with 13 bases between them. In germline, CDR1 is PRHDT, CDR2 FYEKMQ (reference sequence). The CDR3 runs to 15 residues. The CDR3 loop is CASSLGTTEGSPLHF. CDR3 in DNA: TGTGCCAGCAGCTTAGGGACAACGGAAGGGTCACCCCTCCACTTT.

This sequence joins TRBV15 and TRBJ2-7; weak D call: TRBD2 (5 bases). This CDR3 is 15 amino acids long. V shed 1 base and J shed 0 bases, with 10 bases lying between them. Looked up from germline, CDR1 is LNHNV and CDR2 is YYDKDF (reference sequence). This CDR3 is CATSRVSAISYEQYF. CDR3 coding DNA: TGTGCCACCAGCAGAGTTAGCGCGATCTCCTACGAGCAGTACTTC. Complete variable domain (other parts from reference TRBV15 and TRBJ2-7): DAMVIQNPRYQVTQFGKPVTLSCSQTLNHNVMYWYQQKSSQAPKLLFHYYDKDFNNEADTPDNFQSRRPNTSFCFLDIRSPGLGDTAMYLCATSRVSAISYEQYFGPGTRLTVT.

This clone has a single count. With only one base between it and a far larger clone, this is likely a read error. The sample carries other DNA sequences with the same CDR3. The rearrangement uses TRBV6-7 and TRBJ1-5, with D unclear. TRBV6-7 is marked as an open reading frame, function uncertain. V was trimmed by 0 bases and J by 0 bases, leaving 6 bases between them. The CDR3 is 15 residues long. The CDR3 sequence is CASSYSGGSNQPQHF. The CDR3 coding sequence is TGTGCCAGCAGTTACTCGGGAGGTAGCAATCAGCCCCAGCATTTT.

The chain links TRBV27 to TRBJ1-4, with 7 bases lining up with TRBD1. The CDR3 is made up of 15 amino acids. Germline V gives CDR1 MNHEY, CDR2 SMNVEV (reference sequence). The V segment lost 5 bases and the J segment 6 bases; nucleotides outside the gene matches: 9. DNA for the CDR3: TGTGCCAGCAGTGCGCGACAGGGAGGGGATGAAAAACTGTTTTTT. This encodes CASSARQGGDEKLFF. Complete variable domain (other parts from reference TRBV27 and TRBJ1-4): EAQVTQNPRYLITVTGKKLTVTCSQNMNHEYMSWYRQDPGLGLRQIYYSMNVEVTDKGDVPEGYKVSRKEKRNFPLILESPSPNQTSLYFCASSARQGGDEKLFFGSGTQLSVL.

The chain has TRBV7-9 and TRBJ2-1, with TRBD1 identical over 11 bases. Germline V gene lookup returns CDR1 SEHNR and CDR2 FQNEAQ (reference sequence). There are 16 residues in the CDR3. J lost 5 bases, V lost 6 bases, and 9 bases had no gene match. In DNA form, the CDR3 reads TGTGCCAGCAGGTTCCCCGGACAGGGGGCCAACAATGAGCAGTTCTTC. Encoded protein: CASRFPGQGANNEQFF. Supplemented by reference TRBV7-9 and TRBJ2-1, the full variable domain reads DTGVSQNPRHKITKRGQNVTFRCDPISEHNRLYWYRQTLGQGPEFLTYFQNEAQLEKSRLLSDRFSAERPKGSFSTLEIQRTEQGDSAMYLCASRFPGQGANNEQFFGPGTRLTVL.

The chain couples TRBV28 to TRBJ1-1; weak D call: TRBD1 (5 bases). V lost 3 bases to trimming and J lost 5 bases, with 19 bases between them. The germline CDR1 and CDR2 sequences are MDHEN and SYDVKM. This CDR3 contains 16 residues. The CDR3 spells CASSFWGAGQGTEAFF. CDR3 nucleotides: TGTGCCAGCAGTTTCTGGGGAGCAGGGCAAGGAACTGAAGCTTTCTTT.

V is TRBV5-1 and J is TRBJ2-7, with 7 bases fitting TRBD2. The CDR3 is 15 amino acids. Looked up from germline, CDR1 is SGHRS and CDR2 is YFSETQ. The V gene end was trimmed by 4 bases and the J gene end by 3 bases; junction bases not matched to a gene: 10. The DNA of the CDR3 is TGCGCCAGCAGCCCATCCGGTACTAGCGACTACGAGCAGTACTTC. It is translated as CASSPSGTSDYEQYF. The entire variable domain, with the rest obtained from reference TRBV5-1 and TRBJ2-7, is as follows: KAGVTQTPRYLIKTRGQQVTLSCSPISGHRSVSWYQQTPGQGLQFLFEYFSETQRNKGNFPGRFSGRQFSNSRSEMNVSTLELGDSALYLCASSPSGTSDYEQYFGPGTRLTVT.

This chain links TRBV7-9 with TRBJ2-3; tentatively, D is TRBD1 (5 bases). Trimming shortened V by 5 bases and J by 2 bases, and 17 bases separated the two germline ends. This CDR3 region has 16 residues. Looked up from germline, CDR1 is SEHNR and CDR2 is FQNEAQ (reference sequence). The CDR3 loop is CASSRSYGADTDTQYF. CDR3 DNA: TGTGCCAGCAGCCGTAGCTATGGGGCGGACACAGATACGCAGTATTTT.

The CDR3 nucleotides are TGTGCTAGTGGTTTGGGCGAATTCTCTGGAAACACCATATATTTT. Its protein product is CASGLGEFSGNTIYF. The genes are TRBV12-5 and TRBJ1-3; D remains ambiguous. This CDR3 contains 15 residues. Trimming took 1 base from V and 0 from J, leaving 7 bases between them. Germline V gene data show CDR1 as LGHNT and CDR2 as FRNRAP.

The V call is TRBV27, the J call TRBJ2-3; 8 bases are a match to TRBD2. There are 15 residues in the CDR3. The trim removed 8 bases at V and 2 bases at J, leaving 9 bases unmatched. The germline V gene has CDR1 MNHEY and CDR2 SMNVEV (reference sequence). In DNA form, the CDR3 reads TGTGCCAGCGGCGGGTCCGGGAGGGCCACAGATACGCAGTATTTT. It is translated as CASGGSGRATDTQYF.